This T cell receptor (beta chain) originates from a study of cytomegalovirus exposure and HLA in healthy donors. Primers for the PCR totalled 60 Vbeta and 13 Jbeta. The data were produced by immunoSEQ multiplex PCR, yet TCRdb's version contains in-frame clones alone and is incomplete. Of around 97,000 clones in the sample, about four fifths are singletons; the top ten hold roughly 5%. The germline gives CDR1 SGHDN, CDR2 FVKESK. V lost 4 bases and J 10 bases, leaving 14 bases between the germline ends. The CDR3 consists of 13 residues. The sequenced material came from PBMCs. This TCR was recovered from a man aged 35-49 years in good health and CMV-seropositive. This sequence joins TRBV14 and TRBJ2-4; TRBD1 is a possible D gene (5 bases). This CDR3 reads CASSPGPNGIQYF. In DNA, the CDR3 is TGTGCCAGCAGCCCAGGGCCGAATGGGATTCAGTACTTC.